One T cell receptor (beta chain) is described in this entry. In its sample, this clonotype was seen a few times. No cognate antigen has been identified for it. No much larger clone exists at a distance of one base, and base qualities are not known. The source of the sample is a study of naive and memory T cell subsets (TCRdb year 2017). The study in broad terms: The study applied an open-source, UMI-based TCR alpha and beta sequencing pipeline to sorted naive and memory peripheral blood T cell subsets. The functional CMV T cell responses agreed completely with IgG serology results. RNA was DNase-treated and reverse transcribed with TCR constant-region primers, mostly using SuperScript III.

The CDR3 holds 12 amino acids from the cysteine to the phenylalanine. Just CDR3 DNA is preserved here, 36 bases in frame from base 1. Relative to germline, V is missing 6 bases and J is missing 2 bases, with 2 bases of the junction outside any gene match. The CDR1 and CDR2 encoded by the germline V gene are SQVTM and ANQGSEA. From the second PCR step onward, the TCR alpha chain libraries and the TCR beta chain libraries were amplified separately. CMV status of each donor was established by measuring IFNgamma production from CD4+ T cells after fresh PBMCs were stimulated overnight with CMV viral lysate. CD4 T cells were positively selected using Miltenyi beads, after which CD8 T cells were positively selected from the CD4-negative fraction. Cells were stained for CD3, CD4, CD8, CD45RA, CD27 and a live/dead dye and were sorted on a BD Aria II into four subsets based on CD45RA and CD27. Blood was obtained from a few healthy volunteers, and the blood from each volunteer was fractionated into CD4 and CD8 T cells and subsequently into four differentiation subsets. Around 110 ml of peripheral blood was taken from each donor, and PBMC were separated by density-gradient centrifugation on Ficoll-Paque PLUS. After sorting, cells were lysed in RLT buffer, RNA was extracted using a Qiagen RNeasy kit, and the extracted RNA was stored at -80 degrees C.

The study at large found these results: RNA-based TCR counts may be affected by expression changes linked to T cell activation and differentiation. The repertoire findings for the naive and memory subsets could not be validated against a ground truth because none was available. A clonotype was defined as a single alpha or beta chain sequence rather than as a paired alpha/beta receptor. After error correction, only a single occurrence was seen for over 90% of naive TCR sequences, so much steeper abundance distributions were produced than in memory subsets. TCR abundance followed a power law whose exponent differed between naive and memory subsets but was consistent across the three individuals. In both CD4 and CD8 cells, the Gini index increased while Shannon and inverse Simpson diversity decreased from naive through CM, EM and EMRA.

The library was generated by UMI-ligation and nested PCR. The beta constant-region primer consisted of an equimolar mixture of two oligonucleotides that together covered TRBC1 and TRBC2. A single-stranded oligonucleotide containing the SP2 primer and a 12-nucleotide UMI was joined to the 3' end of the cDNA by T4 RNA ligase 1. The ligated cDNA went through four rounds of PCR with nested alpha and beta constant-region primers together with the SP2 primer. The ligation reaction was incubated at 16°C for roughly 18-24 hours. To avoid over-amplification, PCR2 was usually performed as a SYBR Green qPCR and halted once a predetermined threshold was reached. Apart from the first purification, every purification step used Agencourt AMPure XP magnetic beads. Library amounts were measured by Qubit and library quality was assessed on a TapeStation, where the main peak was expected at around 650 bp. Pooled libraries were sequenced on an Illumina MiSeq using v2 2x251 paired-end kits, and typically roughly 1-2.1 million reads were obtained per sample. Each sample was pooled at about 4 nM, and about 5-8% PhiX was included to help cluster recognition. The authors' pipeline ran thus. V and J genes were assigned to Demultiplexor-processed FASTQ reads by Decombinator through tag matching, with a single base-pair mismatch being allowed. Collapsinator relied on UMIs to fix sequencing errors as well as frequency errors caused by PCR heterogeneity. TCRs were translated and CDR3s were extracted from the conserved cysteine to the FGXG phenylalanine by CDR3Translator, with non-productive sequences being flagged. Gini, Shannon entropy and inverse Simpson indices were calculated on repertoires subsampled to equal numbers of UMI-defined TCRs. Power-law fits to clonotype abundance distributions were performed by maximum likelihood within the linear range. For one naive CD8 sample, the pipeline and MIGEC produced similar UMI counts, unique TCR numbers and clonal distributions. A set of 7,322 CMV-associated CDR3 sequences, compiled from VDJdb and a published dataset, was used to search the repertoires. The public reads were run again by TCRdb, first through fastp at Q25 and then through MiXCR, and only productive beta chains were kept. For every CDR3 protein sequence, its rows merge into one entry that carries the most common genes and DNA. For this entry, the V and J calls and clone size follow TCRdb and not the study's own pipeline. This sample is represented by over 20,000 distinct CDR3 sequences; more than 9.5% of them were singletons. The leading ten clones occupy about a sixth of the sample.

The TCR originated in a human donor in good health. Specimen: central memory CD8+ T cells from blood. The cell subset or site label, read with the paper, signifies: central memory, CD45RA- CD27+. The chain couples TRBV29-1 to TRBJ2-7; 9 bases in the middle match TRBD1. The CDR3 protein is CSVGTGTYEQYF. The DNA sequence is as follows: TGCAGCGTCGGGACAGGGACCTACGAGCAGTACTTC.